This is a list of T cell receptor beta chains from one sample in a study of T cell responses to AZD1222 COVID-19 vaccine. Generated by immunoSEQ multiplex PCR, the TCRdb table keeps only in-frame clones and is missing some. The table has 65,000 to 70,000 clones, 80% to 90% seen once. The sequencing here drew on peripheral blood, taken 28 days after the second AZD1222 dose. The receptor source for this set is an adult who received the AZD1222 COVID-19 vaccine. CDR3s include the opening cysteine and the closing phenylalanine or tryptophan. The D gene is left open where the match is weak. Not every row has a clone size; where given, it reads once, few, many or a size class.

>TRBV7-9|TRBD1|TRBJ1-4|NA
CASSFGTGFEKLFF
TGTGCCAGCAGCTTCGGGACAGGATTTGAAAAACTGTTTTTT
>TRBV4-3|NA|TRBJ2-7|NA
CASSQDSLPREQYF
TGCGCCAGCAGCCAGGACAGTCTCCCCCGGGAGCAGTACTTC
>TRBV6-2/TRBV6-3|NA|TRBJ2-1|NA
CASSYVGVRLASYNEQFF
TGTGCCAGCAGTTACGTGGGGGTTAGGCTAGCCTCCTACAATGAGCAGTTCTTC
>TRBV13|TRBD1|TRBJ2-7|NA
CASSTGPGQGDYEQYF
TGTGCCAGCAGCACTGGTCCGGGACAGGGCGACTACGAGCAGTACTTC
>TRBV5-4|TRBD2|TRBJ2-1|NA
CASSKLAGGYNEQFF
TGTGCCAGCAGCAAACTAGCGGGGGGGTACAATGAGCAGTTCTTC
>TRBV5-1|NA|TRBJ1-4|few
CASSTTLRDEKLFF
TGCGCCAGCAGCACGACACTCCGAGATGAAAAACTGTTTTTT
>TRBV19|NA|TRBJ1-1|NA
CASSTRQTYTEAFF
TGTGCCAGTAGTACCAGACAGACCTACACTGAAGCTTTCTTT
>TRBV6-7|NA|TRBJ2-7|NA
CASTYRLLWTTTYEQYF
TGTGCCAGCACCTATCGGCTCTTATGGACTACCACCTACGAGCAGTACTTC
>TRBV13|TRBD1|TRBJ2-1|few
CASSSTDRGQPLNEQFF
TGTGCCAGCAGCTCGACGGACAGGGGGCAGCCTCTCAATGAGCAGTTCTTC
>TRBV7-9|NA|TRBJ1-5|NA
CASSLEGWGQPQHF
TGTGCCAGCAGCTTAGAGGGATGGGGGCAGCCCCAGCATTTT
>TRBV2|NA|TRBJ2-1|NA
CASSVARQEQSYNEQFF
TGTGCCAGCAGTGTTGCACGACAGGAGCAATCCTACAATGAGCAGTTCTTC
>TRBV5-1|NA|TRBJ1-2|NA
CASSLAQSTQSSGYTF
TGCGCCAGCAGCTTGGCCCAGTCCACTCAGAGTAGTGGCTACACCTTC
>TRBV11-3|NA|TRBJ2-7|NA
CASSYEQYF
TGTGCCAGCAGCTACGAGCAGTACTTC
>TRBV15|NA|TRBJ1-5|NA
CATSRDVGVNQPQHF
TGTGCCACCAGCAGAGATGTAGGGGTCAATCAGCCCCAGCATTTT
>TRBV19|TRBD1|TRBJ2-1|NA
CASSIEGQNYNEQFF
TGTGCCAGTAGTATAGAGGGACAGAACTACAATGAGCAGTTCTTC